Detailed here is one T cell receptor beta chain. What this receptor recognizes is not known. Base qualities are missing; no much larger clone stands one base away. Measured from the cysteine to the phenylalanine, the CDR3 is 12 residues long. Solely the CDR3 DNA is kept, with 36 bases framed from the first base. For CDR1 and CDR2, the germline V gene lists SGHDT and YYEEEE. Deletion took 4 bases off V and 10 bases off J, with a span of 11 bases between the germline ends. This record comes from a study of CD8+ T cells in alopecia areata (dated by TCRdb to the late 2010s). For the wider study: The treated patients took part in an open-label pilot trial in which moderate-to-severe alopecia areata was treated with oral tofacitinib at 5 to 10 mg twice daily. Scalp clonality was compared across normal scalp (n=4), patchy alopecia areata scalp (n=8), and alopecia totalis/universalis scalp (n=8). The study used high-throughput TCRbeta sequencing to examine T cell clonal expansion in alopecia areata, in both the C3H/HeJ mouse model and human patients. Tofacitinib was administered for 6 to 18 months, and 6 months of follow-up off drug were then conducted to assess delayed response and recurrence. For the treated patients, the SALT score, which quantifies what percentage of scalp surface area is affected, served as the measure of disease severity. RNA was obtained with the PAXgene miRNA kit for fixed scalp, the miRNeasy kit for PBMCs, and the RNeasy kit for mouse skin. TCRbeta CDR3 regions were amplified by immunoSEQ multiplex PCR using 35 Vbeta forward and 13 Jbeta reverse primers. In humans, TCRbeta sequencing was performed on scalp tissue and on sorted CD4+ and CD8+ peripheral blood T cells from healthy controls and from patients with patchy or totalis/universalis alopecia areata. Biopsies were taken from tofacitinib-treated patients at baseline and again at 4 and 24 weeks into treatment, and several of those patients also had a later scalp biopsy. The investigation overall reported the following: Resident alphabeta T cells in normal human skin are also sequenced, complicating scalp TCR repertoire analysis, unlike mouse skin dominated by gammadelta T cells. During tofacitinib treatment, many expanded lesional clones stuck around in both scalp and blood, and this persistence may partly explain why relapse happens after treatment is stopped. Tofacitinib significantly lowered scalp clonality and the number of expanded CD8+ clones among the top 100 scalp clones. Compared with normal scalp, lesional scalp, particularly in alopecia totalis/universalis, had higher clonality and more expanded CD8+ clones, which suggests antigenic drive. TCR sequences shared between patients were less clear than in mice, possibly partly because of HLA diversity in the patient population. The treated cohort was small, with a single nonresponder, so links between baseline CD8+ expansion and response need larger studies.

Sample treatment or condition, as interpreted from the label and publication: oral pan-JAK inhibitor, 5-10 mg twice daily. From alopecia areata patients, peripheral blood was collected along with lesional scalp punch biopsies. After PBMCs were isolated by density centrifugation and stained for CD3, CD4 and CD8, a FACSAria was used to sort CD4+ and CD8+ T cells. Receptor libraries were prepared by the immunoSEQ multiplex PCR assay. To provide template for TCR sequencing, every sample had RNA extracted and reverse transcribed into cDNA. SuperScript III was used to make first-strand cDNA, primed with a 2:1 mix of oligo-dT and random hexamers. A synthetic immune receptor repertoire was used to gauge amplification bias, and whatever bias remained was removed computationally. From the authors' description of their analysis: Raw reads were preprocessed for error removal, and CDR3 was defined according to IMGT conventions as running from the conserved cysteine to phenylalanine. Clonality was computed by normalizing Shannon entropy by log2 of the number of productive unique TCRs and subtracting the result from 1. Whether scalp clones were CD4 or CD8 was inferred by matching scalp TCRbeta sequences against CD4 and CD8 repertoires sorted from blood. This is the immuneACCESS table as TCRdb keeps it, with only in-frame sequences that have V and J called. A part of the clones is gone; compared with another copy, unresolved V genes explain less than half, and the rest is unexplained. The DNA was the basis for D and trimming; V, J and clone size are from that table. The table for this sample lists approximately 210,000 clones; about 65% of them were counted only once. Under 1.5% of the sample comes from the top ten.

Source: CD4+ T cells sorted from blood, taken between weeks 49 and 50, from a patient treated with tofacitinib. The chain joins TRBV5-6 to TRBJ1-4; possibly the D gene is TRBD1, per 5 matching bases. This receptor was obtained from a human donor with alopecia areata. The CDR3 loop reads CASSRGEVKLFF. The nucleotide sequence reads TGTGCCAGCAGCCGGGGGGAAGTAAAACTGTTTTTT.